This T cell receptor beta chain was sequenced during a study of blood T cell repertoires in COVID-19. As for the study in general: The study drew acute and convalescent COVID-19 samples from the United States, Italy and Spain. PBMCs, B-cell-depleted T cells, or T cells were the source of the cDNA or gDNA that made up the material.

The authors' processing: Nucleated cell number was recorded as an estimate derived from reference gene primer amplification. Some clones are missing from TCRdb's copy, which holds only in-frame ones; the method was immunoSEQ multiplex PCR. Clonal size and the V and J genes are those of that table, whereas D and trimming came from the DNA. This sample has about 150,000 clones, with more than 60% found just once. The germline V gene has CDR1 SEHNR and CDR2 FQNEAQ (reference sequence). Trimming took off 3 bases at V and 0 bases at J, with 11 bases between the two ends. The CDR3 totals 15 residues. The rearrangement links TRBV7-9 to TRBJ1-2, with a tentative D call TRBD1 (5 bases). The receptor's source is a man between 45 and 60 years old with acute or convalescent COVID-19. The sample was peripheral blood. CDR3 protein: CASSFSGQANYGYTF. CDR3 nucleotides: TGTGCCAGCAGCTTTTCAGGGCAAGCTAACTATGGCTACACCTTC.